This entry concerns a single T cell receptor beta chain. The record originates from a study of T cell changes during pregnancy in multiple sclerosis. Sequencing was performed with immunoSEQ multiplex PCR; in TCRdb, only in-frame clones are kept and a portion is missing. The table has approximately 40,000 clones, about 87% seen once; the top ten hold approximately 1.2%. Germline assignment: CDR1 MDHEN and CDR2 SYDVKM. The CDR3 is made up of 12 amino acids. The junction had 6 bases not matched to a gene; V was cut back by 8 bases and J by 9 bases. This specimen consisted of CD4+ T cells from peripheral blood mononuclear cells, obtained in the second trimester of pregnancy. The receptor's source is a female donor with multiple sclerosis, enrolled in a pregnancy study. The chain couples TRBV28 to TRBJ2-7; 11 bases align to TRBD2. The CDR3 region is CASLGLAGWQYF. The CDR3 coding sequence is TGTGCCAGCCTCGGACTAGCGGGTTGGCAGTACTTC.